These T cell receptor beta chains were read from a single sample in a study of cytomegalovirus exposure and HLA in healthy donors. Clones were read by immunoSEQ multiplex PCR, and TCRdb kept only the in-frame ones, dropping some. The sample comprises approximately 160,000 clones, more than 70% of which are singletons, and roughly 1.5% rests with the top ten. What was sequenced was PBMCs. The receptors derive from a male donor in good health and CMV-seronegative. Both conserved end residues are part of each CDR3. Each record gives: J gene, D gene, clone size, V gene, CDR3 DNA, CDR3 protein. A D gene is named only where the DNA matches it firmly. Clone size is stated in some rows and not others, as once, few, many or a class when expanded.

J gene: TRBJ1-5
D gene: TRBD1
clone size: NA
V gene: TRBV5-1
CDR3 DNA: TGCGCCAGCAGCCCCCAGACAGGGGTGGATCAGCCCCAGCATTTT
CDR3 protein: CASSPQTGVDQPQHF

J gene: TRBJ2-3
D gene: TRBD2
clone size: NA
V gene: TRBV19
CDR3 DNA: TGTGCCAGTAGTTCAGGGACTAGCGGGAGCACAGATACGCAGTATTTT
CDR3 protein: CASSSGTSGSTDTQYF

J gene: TRBJ1-5
D gene: TRBD1
clone size: once
V gene: TRBV10-1
CDR3 DNA: TGCGCCACCACTAAGGAAGCGGGACAGGGTGGTTCTCGGGGAAATCAGCCCCAGCATTTT
CDR3 protein: CATTKEAGQGGSRGNQPQHF

J gene: TRBJ2-2
D gene: TRBD1
clone size: NA
V gene: TRBV4-1
CDR3 DNA: TGCGCCAGCACCTTATCGGGACAGGGCACCGGGGAGCTGTTTTTT
CDR3 protein: CASTLSGQGTGELFF

J gene: TRBJ2-7
D gene: TRBD1
clone size: NA
V gene: TRBV27
CDR3 DNA: TGTGCCAGCAGTTTCCGGGACAGGGGCTACGAGCAGTACTTC
CDR3 protein: CASSFRDRGYEQYF

J gene: TRBJ1-2
D gene: NA
clone size: NA
V gene: TRBV7-9
CDR3 DNA: TGTGCCAGCAGCTTTTCCCCAGGGTCGATTGGCTATGGCTACACCTTC
CDR3 protein: CASSFSPGSIGYGYTF

J gene: TRBJ2-5
D gene: NA
clone size: NA
V gene: TRBV11-2
CDR3 DNA: TGTGCCAGCAGGGCCACCAGGGGTTTAGGGGAAGAGACCCAGTACTTC
CDR3 protein: CASRATRGLGEETQYF

J gene: TRBJ1-1
D gene: NA
clone size: NA
V gene: TRBV25-1
CDR3 DNA: TGTGCCAGCAGTGATCATACAATGAACACTGAAGCTTTCTTT
CDR3 protein: CASSDHTMNTEAFF

J gene: TRBJ2-5
D gene: TRBD1
clone size: few
V gene: TRBV9
CDR3 DNA: TGTGCCAGCAGCGTAGGACAGGGGATGGAGACCCAGTACTTC
CDR3 protein: CASSVGQGMETQYF

J gene: TRBJ2-1
D gene: NA
clone size: NA
V gene: TRBV7-8
CDR3 DNA: TGTGCCGTTCCACGGGAGAGCTCCTACAATGAGCAGTTCTTC
CDR3 protein: CAVPRESSYNEQFF

J gene: TRBJ2-7
D gene: TRBD1
clone size: NA
V gene: TRBV19
CDR3 DNA: TGTGCCAGTAGTTCGGACCCGGGACAGGGAACGTACTTC
CDR3 protein: CASSSDPGQGTYF

J gene: TRBJ1-2
D gene: NA
clone size: NA
V gene: TRBV5-1
CDR3 DNA: TGCGCCAGCAGCTTCGGGAATGTGGGGAACTATGGCTACACCTTC
CDR3 protein: CASSFGNVGNYGYTF

J gene: TRBJ1-6
D gene: TRBD1
clone size: NA
V gene: TRBV9
CDR3 DNA: TGTGCCAGCAGCGTAGATGGACAGGGGGGATCACCCCTCCACTTT
CDR3 protein: CASSVDGQGGSPLHF

J gene: TRBJ1-4
D gene: NA
clone size: few
V gene: TRBV7-2
CDR3 DNA: TGTGCCAGCAGCTTCGGGGGTTATGAAAAACTGTTTTTT
CDR3 protein: CASSFGGYEKLFF

J gene: TRBJ1-5
D gene: NA
clone size: NA
V gene: TRBV19
CDR3 DNA: TGTGCCAGTAGTCCTGGGGGGGCTGAAAGCAATCAGCCCCAGCATTTT
CDR3 protein: CASSPGGAESNQPQHF

J gene: TRBJ2-7
D gene: NA
clone size: NA
V gene: TRBV7-9
CDR3 DNA: TGTGCCAGCCGCCTTGAAGGACAGCCCTACGAGCAGTACTTC
CDR3 protein: CASRLEGQPYEQYF

J gene: TRBJ2-5
D gene: NA
clone size: NA
V gene: TRBV19
CDR3 DNA: TGTGCCAGTAGTCGGGCCCCGAGGGCACAAGAGACCCAGTACTTC
CDR3 protein: CASSRAPRAQETQYF

J gene: TRBJ2-1
D gene: TRBD2
clone size: NA
V gene: TRBV19
CDR3 DNA: TGTGCCAGTAGTATAGAGCTAAGCGGGGGGGTAAAAAACTACAATGAGCAGTTCTTC
CDR3 protein: CASSIELSGGVKNYNEQFF

J gene: TRBJ1-1
D gene: NA
clone size: NA
V gene: TRBV18
CDR3 DNA: TGTGCCAGCTCACCGCAGGCGAACACTGAAGCTTTCTTT
CDR3 protein: CASSPQANTEAFF

J gene: TRBJ1-6
D gene: NA
clone size: NA
V gene: TRBV5-4
CDR3 DNA: TGTGCCAGCAGCCGTGGGGACTACGATTCACCCCTCCACTTT
CDR3 protein: CASSRGDYDSPLHF

J gene: TRBJ2-7
D gene: NA
clone size: NA
V gene: TRBV9
CDR3 DNA: TGTGCCAGCAGCGTCAGGACTGGCTACGAGCAGTACTTC
CDR3 protein: CASSVRTGYEQYF

J gene: TRBJ1-6
D gene: NA
clone size: NA
V gene: TRBV6-1
CDR3 DNA: TGTGCCAGCAGGGTGGAGTTTGTTAATTCACCCCTCCACTTT
CDR3 protein: CASRVEFVNSPLHF

J gene: TRBJ2-7
D gene: NA
clone size: NA
V gene: TRBV6-1
CDR3 DNA: TGTGCCAGCAGTGAAAGTCGGGGTAAGAACTACGAGCAGTACTTC
CDR3 protein: CASSESRGKNYEQYF

J gene: TRBJ2-7
D gene: NA
clone size: NA
V gene: TRBV10-3
CDR3 DNA: TGTGCCATCAGTGAGTTGTCCCCGGGCGAGCAGTACTTC
CDR3 protein: CAISELSPGEQYF

J gene: TRBJ2-2
D gene: NA
clone size: NA
V gene: TRBV7-9
CDR3 DNA: TGTGCCAGCAGCTTAGCGCCAGGGTCCCCTAGCGCCGGGGAGCTGTTTTTT
CDR3 protein: CASSLAPGSPSAGELFF

J gene: TRBJ2-3
D gene: NA
clone size: NA
V gene: TRBV7-3
CDR3 DNA: TGTGCCAGCAGCCGCGACAGATTCACAGATACGCAGTATTTT
CDR3 protein: CASSRDRFTDTQYF

J gene: TRBJ1-5
D gene: TRBD1
clone size: NA
V gene: TRBV10-3
CDR3 DNA: TGTGCCATCAGTGAGCGACAGGGGTATATCCAGCCCCAGCATTTT
CDR3 protein: CAISERQGYIQPQHF

J gene: TRBJ2-7
D gene: TRBD1
clone size: NA
V gene: TRBV5-1
CDR3 DNA: TGCGCCAGCAGCCTCGACAGGGACGAGCAGTACTTC
CDR3 protein: CASSLDRDEQYF

J gene: TRBJ2-1
D gene: NA
clone size: NA
V gene: TRBV7-8
CDR3 DNA: TGTGCCAGCAGCCCGATGCGGAGCTCCTACAATGAGCAGTTCTTC
CDR3 protein: CASSPMRSSYNEQFF

J gene: TRBJ1-1
D gene: NA
clone size: NA
V gene: TRBV29-1
CDR3 DNA: TGCAGCGTTGTTGCTCGCGGGACGGGCCGTCGCGGCACTGAAGCTTTCTTT
CDR3 protein: CSVVARGTGRRGTEAFF

J gene: TRBJ1-5
D gene: NA
clone size: NA
V gene: TRBV19
CDR3 DNA: TGTGCCAGTAGTATACGGGGAAAGAATCAGCCCCAGCATTTT
CDR3 protein: CASSIRGKNQPQHF

J gene: TRBJ1-4
D gene: TRBD1
clone size: once
V gene: TRBV7-9
CDR3 DNA: TGTGCCAGCAGCTTCAGGGGGGCGAGTGAAAAACTGTTTTTT
CDR3 protein: CASSFRGASEKLFF

J gene: TRBJ1-4
D gene: TRBD1
clone size: NA
V gene: TRBV25-1
CDR3 DNA: TGTGCCAGCAGAAGGACAGGGGGTCGGGATGAAAAACTGTTTTTT
CDR3 protein: CASRRTGGRDEKLFF

J gene: TRBJ1-2
D gene: TRBD1
clone size: NA
V gene: TRBV13
CDR3 DNA: TGTGCCAGCAGCTTAGGCCAAGGACAGGGGAAGTATGGCTACACCTTC
CDR3 protein: CASSLGQGQGKYGYTF

J gene: TRBJ2-7
D gene: NA
clone size: NA
V gene: TRBV28
CDR3 DNA: TGTGCCAGCAGTCTCTCGGGGGACCGGAGCTCCTACGAGCAGTACTTC
CDR3 protein: CASSLSGDRSSYEQYF

J gene: TRBJ2-2
D gene: NA
clone size: NA
V gene: TRBV6-1
CDR3 DNA: TGTGCCAGCATGGGGGCCCAGAACACCGGGGAGCTGTTTTTT
CDR3 protein: CASMGAQNTGELFF

J gene: TRBJ2-7
D gene: TRBD1
clone size: NA
V gene: TRBV11-2
CDR3 DNA: TGTGCCAGCAGCTTAGAACGCACCGGGACAGGGTCCTACGAGCAGTACTTC
CDR3 protein: CASSLERTGTGSYEQYF

J gene: TRBJ1-1
D gene: NA
clone size: NA
V gene: TRBV18
CDR3 DNA: TGTGCCAGCTCACCAATGGCTAACACTGAAGCTTTCTTT
CDR3 protein: CASSPMANTEAFF

J gene: TRBJ1-4
D gene: NA
clone size: NA
V gene: TRBV6-1
CDR3 DNA: TGTGCCAGCACCCAAAGGGGGTTAAGTGAAAAACTGTTTTTT
CDR3 protein: CASTQRGLSEKLFF

J gene: TRBJ1-3
D gene: TRBD1
clone size: NA
V gene: TRBV10-3
CDR3 DNA: TGTGCCATCGGGAAAGACAGGGCTGGAAACACCATATATTTT
CDR3 protein: CAIGKDRAGNTIYF

J gene: TRBJ1-1
D gene: NA
clone size: NA
V gene: TRBV6-5
CDR3 DNA: TGTGCCAGCAGCCGACGGGAAGGTGCTGAAGCTTTCTTT
CDR3 protein: CASSRREGAEAFF

J gene: TRBJ2-7
D gene: NA
clone size: NA
V gene: TRBV5-1
CDR3 DNA: TGCGCCAGCAGCTTGAGCCTGGGAGTCTCCTACGAGCAGTACTTC
CDR3 protein: CASSLSLGVSYEQYF

J gene: TRBJ2-7
D gene: NA
clone size: NA
V gene: TRBV7-2
CDR3 DNA: TGTGCCAGCAGCTCCACCAGGGGCAGCTACGAGCAGTACTTC
CDR3 protein: CASSSTRGSYEQYF

J gene: TRBJ2-7
D gene: TRBD2
clone size: NA
V gene: TRBV7-9
CDR3 DNA: TGTGCCAGCAGCCCCGGGACTAGCGGTTCCTACGAGCAGTACTTC
CDR3 protein: CASSPGTSGSYEQYF

J gene: TRBJ1-2
D gene: NA
clone size: NA
V gene: TRBV27
CDR3 DNA: TGTGCCAGCAGTCCGTACGTAGGCGGAGGGGTTCGGGCTAACTATGGCTACACCTTC
CDR3 protein: CASSPYVGGGVRANYGYTF

J gene: TRBJ2-7
D gene: TRBD2
clone size: NA
V gene: TRBV12-5
CDR3 DNA: TGTGCTAGTGGGGGACTAGCGGGAGTCTACGAGCAGTACTTC
CDR3 protein: CASGGLAGVYEQYF

J gene: TRBJ2-5
D gene: NA
clone size: NA
V gene: TRBV6-1
CDR3 DNA: TGTGCCAGCGCTATTCGGACCCAGTACTTC
CDR3 protein: CASAIRTQYF

J gene: TRBJ1-6
D gene: NA
clone size: NA
V gene: TRBV7-8
CDR3 DNA: TGTGCCAGCAGCTCGGGGAGCTCCTATAATTCACCCCTCCACTTT
CDR3 protein: CASSSGSSYNSPLHF

J gene: TRBJ1-1
D gene: NA
clone size: NA
V gene: TRBV19
CDR3 DNA: TGTGCCAGTAGTGGCGGGGGGATGAACACTGAAGCTTTCTTT
CDR3 protein: CASSGGGMNTEAFF

J gene: TRBJ1-1
D gene: NA
clone size: NA
V gene: TRBV5-4
CDR3 DNA: TGTGCCAGCAGCGTCTCGGGGGGAGGGACTGAAGCTTTCTTT
CDR3 protein: CASSVSGGGTEAFF

J gene: TRBJ1-2
D gene: TRBD1
clone size: NA
V gene: TRBV28
CDR3 DNA: TGTGCCAGCAGTCCCCGGACAGGCTATGGCTACACCTTC
CDR3 protein: CASSPRTGYGYTF

J gene: TRBJ2-1
D gene: TRBD2
clone size: NA
V gene: TRBV5-4
CDR3 DNA: TGTGCCAGCAGCTTGGAGCCAGCGGGAGTCAGGGAGCAGTTCTTC
CDR3 protein: CASSLEPAGVREQFF

J gene: TRBJ2-1
D gene: TRBD2
clone size: few
V gene: TRBV9
CDR3 DNA: TGTGCCAGCAGCGTAGCTGTACTAGCGGGAGTGGATGAGCAGTTCTTC
CDR3 protein: CASSVAVLAGVDEQFF

J gene: TRBJ2-7
D gene: TRBD2
clone size: NA
V gene: TRBV27
CDR3 DNA: TGTGCCAGCAGTTCGTTAGCGGGCATCTCCTACGAGCAGTACTTC
CDR3 protein: CASSSLAGISYEQYF

J gene: TRBJ1-6
D gene: NA
clone size: NA
V gene: TRBV7-9
CDR3 DNA: TGTTCCAGCAGCTTAGGGCGTTGGACACAAGATAATTCACCCCTCCACTTT
CDR3 protein: CSSSLGRWTQDNSPLHF

J gene: TRBJ2-7
D gene: NA
clone size: once
V gene: TRBV6-5
CDR3 DNA: TGTGCCAGCAGTTTGACCGGGGTGCGGTCCGAGCAGTACTTC
CDR3 protein: CASSLTGVRSEQYF

J gene: TRBJ1-1
D gene: NA
clone size: NA
V gene: TRBV5-1
CDR3 DNA: TGCGCCAGCAGCTTGTCGGAGGAGGGCACTGAAGCTTTCTTT
CDR3 protein: CASSLSEEGTEAFF